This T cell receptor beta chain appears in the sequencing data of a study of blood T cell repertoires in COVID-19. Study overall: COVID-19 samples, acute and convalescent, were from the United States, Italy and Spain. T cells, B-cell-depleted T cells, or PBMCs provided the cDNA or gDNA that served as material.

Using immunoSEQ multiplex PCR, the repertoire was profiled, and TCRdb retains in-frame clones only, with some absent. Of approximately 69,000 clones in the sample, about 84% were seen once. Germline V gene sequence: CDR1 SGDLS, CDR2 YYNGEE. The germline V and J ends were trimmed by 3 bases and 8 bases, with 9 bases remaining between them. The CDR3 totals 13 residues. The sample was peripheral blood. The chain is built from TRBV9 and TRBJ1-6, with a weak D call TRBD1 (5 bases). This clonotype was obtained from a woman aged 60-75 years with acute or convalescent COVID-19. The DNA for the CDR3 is TGTGCCAGCAGCGGGGGAGGGGATTCACCCCTCCACTTT. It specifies CASSGGGDSPLHF.